This T cell receptor (beta chain) was captured in a study of shared clonotypes between healthy human individuals. This CDR3 has 18 amino acids. J was trimmed by 3 bases and V by 3 bases; bases with no gene match: 12. Germline V lookup: CDR1 LGHNA, CDR2 YSLEER. Each subset's genomic DNA was split evenly across several immunoSEQ plates. Some clones are missing from TCRdb's copy, which holds only in-frame ones; the method was immunoSEQ multiplex PCR. The table has 300,000 or so clones, around 72% seen once. The receptor was isolated from a man younger than 45 in good health. Sequencing input: memory CD4+ T cells sorted from blood. Subset of the sample: CD45RA-negative fraction. This chain connects TRBV4-3 to TRBJ2-1; 9 positions agree with TRBD1. CDR3 sequence: CASSHWYPDRGHYNEQFF. The CDR3 DNA reads as TGCGCCAGCAGCCATTGGTACCCGGACAGGGGACACTACAATGAGCAGTTCTTC.